This passage covers 26 T cell receptor beta chains from one sample sequenced in a study of response to subunit inactivated influenza vaccine. MiXCR, run by TCRdb on the RT-PCR reads, gives a single entry per CDR3 protein. The profile shows fewer than 700,000 distinct CDR3 sequences, 10% to 15% of them singletons. Sample: PBMCs from blood, taken around seven weeks after vaccination. These receptors all come from a man aged 45-65 years who received an inactivated influenza vaccine.

The genes are TRBV11-2 and TRBJ2-7, with 7 bases lining up with TRBD1. CDR1 is SGHAT, CDR2 FQNNGV, per germline. The CDR3 extends over 15 amino acids. The junction had 8 bases not matched to a gene; V was cut back by 5 bases and J by 1 base. The CDR3 DNA reads as TGTGCCAGCAGCATACCGGGACAGCTATCCTACGAGCAGTACTTC. Its protein product is CASSIPGQLSYEQYF.

The chain uses TRBV12-3 or TRBV12-4 and TRBJ2-5; tentatively, D is TRBD1 (6 bases). V dropped 6 bases and J dropped 0 bases, with 14 bases sitting between them. The CDR3 covers 15 residues. CDR3 DNA sequence: TGTGCCAGCAGCAATATGGGGGCTAACCAAGAGACCCAGTACTTC. This encodes CASSNMGANQETQYF.

This clonotype has only a few counts. This chain uses TRBV12-3 or TRBV12-4 with TRBJ2-3; D gene uncertain. There are 14 residues in the CDR3. V was clipped by 3 bases and J by 0 bases, with 7 bases between them. CDR3 sequence reads: CASSLTRSTDTQYF. CDR3 sequence (DNA): TGTGCCAGCAGTTTGACGCGGAGCACAGATACGCAGTATTTT.

The chain is built from TRBV5-1 and TRBJ2-7; 7 bases align to TRBD2. Germline V gene data show CDR1 as SGHRS and CDR2 as YFSETQ. This CDR3 has 17 residues. The ends lost 7 bases at V and 3 bases at J; junction bases unmatched: 19. Here the CDR3 reads CASGRGVGGGLIYEQYF. The CDR3 coding sequence is TGCGCCAGCGGCCGCGGGGTAGGCGGGGGTCTTATCTACGAGCAGTACTTC.

This clonotype was observed a handful of times. The gene calls are TRBV6-1 and TRBJ1-6, with D unclear. The germline gives CDR1 MNHNS, CDR2 SASEGT. V lost 1 base, J lost 9 bases, and 16 bases lay in between. The CDR3 covers 16 residues. CDR3 amino acids: CASSEGIGRVTSPLHF. Here the CDR3 DNA reads TGTGCCAGCAGTGAAGGGATAGGGAGGGTAACTTCACCCCTCCACTTT.

The chain carries TRBV28 and TRBJ2-7; the D gene is possibly TRBD1 (6 bases). Germline V gene sequence: CDR1 MDHEN, CDR2 SYDVKM. CDR3 length: 18 residues. V was cut by 6 bases and J by 3 bases, with 27 bases left in between. CDR3 in DNA: TGTGCCAGCAGCCGTCCCCCCTATCGCACAGGGTCCAACTACGAGCAGTACTTC. Translating gives CASSRPPYRTGSNYEQYF.

The V gene is TRBV11-2, the J gene TRBJ1-1; D unclear. Germline-derived CDR1 and CDR2 are SGHAT and FQNNGV. The CDR3 contains 14 residues. The V and J ends lost 1 base and 0 bases respectively, with 6 bases between them. The CDR3 protein is CASSLGSMNTEAFF. The CDR3 DNA is TGTGCCAGCAGCTTAGGAAGTATGAACACTGAAGCTTTCTTT.

Ten or more counts support this clonotype. The V call is TRBV29-1, the J call TRBJ2-5, with 11 positions matching TRBD2. CDR3 length: 15 amino acids. Per the germline V gene, CDR1 is SQVTM and CDR2 is ANQGSEA. V lost 4 bases, J lost 2 bases, and 6 bases stayed unmatched. CDR3 amino acids: CSVVTTSGIQETQYF. The CDR3 DNA follows: TGCAGCGTTGTAACGACTAGCGGGATACAAGAGACCCAGTACTTC. Combining the CDR3 with reference TRBV29-1 and TRBJ2-5 gives the whole variable domain SAVISQKPSRDICQRGTSLTIQCQVDSQVTMMFWYRQQPGQSLTLIATANQGSEATYESGFVIDKFPISRPNLTFSTLTVSNMSPEDSSIYLCSVVTTSGIQETQYFGPGTRLLVL.

This clonotype was counted ten times or more. V gene TRBV7-9 combines with J gene TRBJ2-1; D uncertain. CDR1 SEHNR and CDR2 FQNEAQ come from the germline V gene (reference sequence). The V end was cut by 5 bases, the J end by 7 bases, with 12 bases between. This CDR3 is 13 amino acids long. The CDR3 DNA is TGTGCCAGCAGCCCCGGGCCTTTTAATGAGCAGTTCTTC. It codes for CASSPGPFNEQFF.

As to this clonotype: At one end, the junction sequence differs from germline, possibly due to a read error. J is TRBJ2-2 and V is TRBV25-1; TRBD1 matches 7 bases. The CDR3 sequence is 14 residues long. Germline CDR1 MGHDK, CDR2 SYGVNS. Here the CDR3 reads CASREWGQTGELFF. The DNA of the CDR3 is TGTGCCAGCAGAGAATGGGGACAGACCGGGGAGCTGTTTTTT.

This clonotype appeared many times. The chain employs TRBV20-1 and TRBJ2-3; D possibly uses TRBD1 or TRBD2 (6 bases each). The CDR3 consists of 15 residues. Germline-derived CDR1 and CDR2 are DFQATT and SNEGSKA (reference sequence). Trimming cost V 3 bases and J 0 bases, with 13 bases left between them. This CDR3 is CSASFGGGSTDTQYF. The CDR3 region has the DNA TGCAGTGCTAGCTTCGGAGGGGGGAGCACAGATACGCAGTATTTT.

This clonotype was found many times. The chain combines TRBV28 with TRBJ2-1; 7 bases agree with TRBD2. The CDR3 totals 15 residues. Germline loops: CDR1 MDHEN, CDR2 SYDVKM. The trim removed 5 bases at V and 8 bases at J, leaving 12 bases unmatched. CDR3 coding DNA: TGTGCCAGCAGTCAACCCGGGGGGAGGGGCGATGAGCAGTTCTTC. It is translated as CASSQPGGRGDEQFF.

J is TRBJ2-3 and V is TRBV15, with no clear D. Trimming took 3 bases from V and 5 from J, leaving 6 bases between them. This CDR3 spans 12 amino acids. CDR1 and CDR2 from the germline V gene are LNHNV and YYDKDF (reference sequence). In DNA form, the CDR3 reads TGTGCCACCAGCAGGGGAAGAGATACGCAGTATTTT. Amino acids: CATSRGRDTQYF.

The J gene is TRBJ2-1, the V gene TRBV10-3; 9 bases are shared with TRBD1. Germline CDR1 reads ENHRY; CDR2 reads SYGVKD. The CDR3 covers 19 residues. The V gene end was trimmed by 6 bases and the J gene end by 1 base; junction bases not matched to a gene: 16. Written as DNA, the CDR3 is TGTGCCATCAGCTCTGGCAGGACAGGGGCGGAGGGGTCCTACAATGAGCAGTTCTTC. Its translation is CAISSGRTGAEGSYNEQFF.

This clonotype occurred a few times. J is TRBJ2-7 and V is TRBV28, with 7 positions matching TRBD2. The CDR3 is 14 amino acids. Germline CDR1 reads MDHEN; CDR2 reads SYDVKM. The V and J ends lost 3 bases and 2 bases, in that order; junction bases with no gene match: 4. CDR3 DNA sequence: TGTGCCAGCAGTTTCGAGCGGGGACCCTACGAGCAGTACTTC. This encodes CASSFERGPYEQYF.

This clonotype was detected a few times. V gene TRBV15 combines with J gene TRBJ1-5; D unclear. Trimming shortened V by 3 bases and J by 5 bases, and 8 bases separated the two germline ends. The germline CDR1 and CDR2 sequences are LNHNV and YYDKDF (reference sequence). This CDR3 contains 13 residues. DNA of the CDR3: TGTGCCACCAGCAGCGTAACCTATCAGCCCCAGCATTTT. It encodes CATSSVTYQPQHF. The variable domain in full, with the rest retrieved from reference TRBV15 and TRBJ1-5, is DAMVIQNPRYQVTQFGKPVTLSCSQTLNHNVMYWYQQKSSQAPKLLFHYYDKDFNNEADTPDNFQSRRPNTSFCFLDIRSPGLGDTAMYLCATSSVTYQPQHFGDGTRLSIL.

The sample holds many counts of this clonotype. This chain joins TRBV20-1 and TRBJ2-7, with 9 bases lining up with TRBD1. The germline gives CDR1 DFQATT, CDR2 SNEGSKA (reference sequence). The ends lost 6 bases at V and 4 bases at J; junction bases unmatched: 4. The length of the CDR3 is 12 residues. CDR3 amino acids: CSARQGDYEQYF. The CDR3 DNA reads as TGCAGTGCAAGACAGGGGGATTACGAGCAGTACTTC.

This clonotype was seen only a few times. The rearrangement links TRBV3-1 to TRBJ2-1; D not resolved. The V and J ends lost 4 bases and 9 bases respectively, with 10 bases between them. This CDR3 spans 12 amino acids. The germline CDR1 and CDR2 sequences are LGHDT and YNNKEL (reference sequence). The CDR3 region has the DNA TGTGCCAGCAGCCCTAGTCGACTTGAGCAGTTCTTC. Residues: CASSPSRLEQFF.

V is TRBV6-2 or TRBV6-3 and J is TRBJ2-2; a possible D gene is TRBD2 (6 bases). Germline CDR1 and CDR2: MNHEY and SVGEGT. The CDR3 has 17 residues. V was trimmed by 4 bases and J by 2 bases, leaving 17 bases between them. As DNA, the CDR3 is TGTGCCAGCAGTTCACGAACCCTAGCGTTAAACACCGGGGAGCTGTTTTTT. Its protein is CASSSRTLALNTGELFF.

This clonotype showed up many times. The chain uses TRBV18 and TRBJ2-7; D tentatively fits TRBD1 or TRBD2 (5 bases each). The V and J ends lost 3 bases and 0 bases respectively, with 9 bases between them. The CDR3 has 14 residues. Germline V gene lookup returns CDR1 KGHSH and CDR2 LQKENI. CDR3 residues: CASSPWDRSYEQYF. Here the CDR3 DNA reads TGTGCCAGCTCACCCTGGGACCGCTCCTACGAGCAGTACTTC.

This clonotype was counted between two and nine times. The chain employs TRBV6-1 and TRBJ1-6; the match to TRBD1 covers 9 bases. Looked up from germline, CDR1 is MNHNS and CDR2 is SASEGT. The V segment lost 5 bases and the J segment 7 bases; nucleotides outside the gene matches: 6. The CDR3 spans 15 residues. Written as DNA, the CDR3 is TGTGCCAGCAGTCAAACCGGACAGGGGAATTCACCCCTCCACTTT. Its protein is CASSQTGQGNSPLHF.

In its sample, this clonotype was seen many times. The CDR3 spells CSVVGSGGGEQYF. The CDR3 DNA sequence: TGCAGCGTTGTTGGCTCGGGAGGTGGCGAGCAGTACTTC. The chain links TRBV29-1 to TRBJ2-7, with 7 bases fitting TRBD2. The ends lost 4 bases at V and 6 bases at J; junction bases unmatched: 9. The CDR3 contains 13 residues. Germline V gives CDR1 SQVTM, CDR2 ANQGSEA.

This clonotype has only a few counts. DNA for the CDR3: TGCAGCGTTGAGTACGGGGTTTCCGGAAACACCATATATTTT. Encoded protein: CSVEYGVSGNTIYF. V is TRBV29-1 and J is TRBJ1-3; D remains ambiguous. Germline V gene lookup returns CDR1 SQVTM and CDR2 ANQGSEA. With 3 bases removed from V and 4 bases from J, the gap between germline ends came to 13 bases. The CDR3 consists of 14 residues.

J is TRBJ2-6 and V is TRBV4-3, with 9 bases aligning to TRBD1. CDR1 is LGHNA and CDR2 is YSLEER in the germline V gene. The CDR3 sequence is 15 residues long. With V trimmed by 6 bases and J by 3 bases, 3 bases remained unmatched. The chain's CDR3 is CASRQGAFGANVLTF. The CDR3 DNA reads as TGCGCCAGCAGACAGGGGGCATTTGGGGCCAACGTCCTGACTTTC.

This clonotype was picked up a small number of times. At one end, the junction sequence differs from germline, possibly due to a read error. The chain combines TRBV6-2 or TRBV6-3 with TRBJ2-2; D possibly corresponds to TRBD1 (5 bases). In germline, CDR1 is MNHEY, CDR2 SVGEGT. The CDR3 sequence is 12 residues long. CDR3 amino acids: CASSYFRTPELF. DNA for the CDR3: TGTGCCAGCAGTTACTTTAGGACACCCGAGCTTTTT.

The chain couples TRBV7-2 to TRBJ1-5, with 9 bases lining up with TRBD1. Germline V gene sequence: CDR1 SGHTA, CDR2 FQGNSA. With V trimmed by 2 bases and J by 4 bases, 3 bases remained unmatched. The CDR3 sequence is 15 residues long. The CDR3 sequence is CASSLFGTGNQPQHF. Written as DNA, the CDR3 is TGTGCCAGCAGCTTATTCGGGACAGGGAATCAGCCCCAGCATTTT.